This T cell receptor (beta chain) was recovered during a study of beta chain features in type 1 diabetes. The overall study: There were about 110,000,000 sorted cells examined across all samples.

CDR1 is KGHSH, CDR2 LQKENI, per germline. V gave up 4 bases and J gave up 0 bases; unmatched junction bases: 0. This CDR3 spans 15 amino acids. This clone was recorded a few times. Expressed TCRB transcripts were sequenced because the isolated RNA had all been reverse transcribed beforehand. Data came from immunoSEQ multiplex PCR; TCRdb stores just in-frame clones and leaves some out. The data show roughly 140,000 clones, less than 8.5% seen once. This chain uses TRBV18 with TRBJ2-7; 13 bases are shared with TRBD2. The TCR sequence derives from a woman aged 25 to 39 in good health. The sample was central memory CD4+ T cells from blood. CDR3 nucleotides: TGTGCCAGCTCACGGACTAGCGGGAGCTCCTACGAGCAGTACTTC. Its protein product is CASSRTSGSSYEQYF.